These 12 T cell receptor beta chains were all obtained from the same sample, sequenced in a study of T-cell reconstitution after alpha-beta-depleted transplantation in children (dated by TCRdb to the mid-2010s). Library generation was performed with PCR. The run used an Illumina HiSeq 2500. To normalize quantification of the TCRbeta repertoire, the TCR libraries were built with molecular barcoding that relied on unique molecular identifiers. TCRdb cleaned the public reads at Q25 with fastp, built clones with MiXCR and kept in-frame beta chains. One record per CDR3 amino acid sequence lists the most common genes and DNA. This sample comprises over 400,000 distinct CDR3 sequences, approximately 12% of them detected only once. Under 7% of the sample comes from the top ten. Sample: PBMCs from the stem cell graft donor, taken from the stem cell graft. The receptors were sampled from a human donor who donated a stem cell graft to a child with combined immunodeficiency.

This clonotype was observed a few times. The CDR3 is CASRKAPVSTDTQYF. The CDR3 coding sequence is TGTGCCAGCAGAAAAGCGCCAGTTAGCACAGATACGCAGTATTTT. V is TRBV7-2 and J is TRBJ2-3; the D is unclear. Trimming shortened V by 6 bases and J by 0 bases, and 13 bases separated the two germline ends. The CDR3 is 15 residues long. The germline gives CDR1 SGHTA, CDR2 FQGNSA.

This chain connects TRBV5-1 to TRBJ2-3; D is undetermined. V dropped 0 bases and J dropped 0 bases, with 5 bases sitting between them. The CDR3 spans 14 residues. CDR1 is SGHRS and CDR2 is YFSETQ in the germline V gene. The CDR3 region is CASSLVSSTDTQYF. The CDR3 DNA follows: TGCGCCAGCAGCTTGGTCAGCAGCACAGATACGCAGTATTTT.

The chain joins TRBV6-1 to TRBJ1-6; D perhaps matches TRBD1 (6 bases). CDR3 size: 13 residues. V shed 8 bases and J shed 7 bases, with 12 bases lying between them. Germline V gene lookup returns CDR1 MNHNS and CDR2 SASEGT. For the CDR3, the DNA is TGTGCCAGCGGGCGGGACACGAATTCACCCCTCCACTTT. Its protein is CASGRDTNSPLHF.

CDR3 region: CASSLSLGGQGLPNEQFF. CDR3 in DNA: TGCGCCAGCAGCTTGTCCTTGGGGGGACAGGGGCTGCCGAATGAGCAGTTCTTC. The chain links TRBV5-1 to TRBJ2-1, with 10 bases lining up with TRBD1. CDR1 is SGHRS, CDR2 YFSETQ, per germline. J lost 7 bases, V lost 1 base, and 14 bases had no gene match. This CDR3 contains 18 residues.

This clonotype was counted a few times. The V and J genes are TRBV20-1 and TRBJ1-5, with D perhaps TRBD1 (5 bases). There are 13 residues in the CDR3. Germline CDR1 is DFQATT and CDR2 is SNEGSKA (reference sequence). V lost 0 bases to trimming and J lost 7 bases, with 10 bases between them. CDR3 DNA sequence: TGCAGTGCTAGAGATGGGGCAGGGCAGCCCCAGCATTTT. As protein: CSARDGAGQPQHF.

The V gene is TRBV7-2, the J gene TRBJ2-7, with D uncertain. V shed 1 base and J shed 12 bases, with 13 bases lying between them. CDR1 is SGHTA, CDR2 FQGNSA, per germline. This CDR3 spans 12 amino acids. The CDR3 sequence is CASSLESSVRYF. CDR3 nucleotide sequence: TGTGCCAGCAGCTTAGAAAGCAGTGTGCGGTACTTC.

This clonotype was recorded at least ten times. Sequence at one end of the junction differs from germline and may be a read error. The chain recombines TRBV7-9 with TRBJ2-1; 7 bases are shared with TRBD1. This CDR3 is built from 15 residues. The germline V gene encodes CDR1 SEHNR and CDR2 FQNEAQ (reference sequence). The CDR3 reads CASSSPGQTTNEQSF. In DNA form, the CDR3 reads TGTGCCAGCAGCTCTCCGGGACAGACAACGAATGAGCAGTCCTTC.

The genes are TRBV7-2 and TRBJ1-1; TRBD1 might be the D (5 bases). The CDR3 extends over 11 amino acids. Germline V lookup: CDR1 SGHTA, CDR2 FQGNSA. Trimming took off 3 bases at V and 7 bases at J, with 6 bases between the two ends. The CDR3, as DNA: TGTGCCAGCAGCTTCCAGGGTGAAGCTTTCTTT. Its translation is CASSFQGEAFF.

The chain carries TRBV7-2 and TRBJ2-7; D possibly corresponds to TRBD1 (6 bases). The V end was cut by 1 base, the J end by 0 bases, with 7 bases between. The germline V gene encodes CDR1 SGHTA and CDR2 FQGNSA. This CDR3 contains 14 residues. The CDR3 DNA follows: TGTGCCAGCAGCTTAGGACAGGTCTCCTACGAGCAGTACTTC. This encodes CASSLGQVSYEQYF.

The chain links TRBV12-3 or TRBV12-4 to TRBJ1-2, with D perhaps matching TRBD1 (6 bases). CDR3 size: 13 residues. Trimming left V 4 bases short and J 6 bases short, with 12 bases between. In DNA form, the CDR3 reads TGTGCCAGCAGTTCCCCAGGGGACCATGGCTACACCTTC. It translates to CASSSPGDHGYTF.

This clonotype was counted many times. The chain couples TRBV6-5 to TRBJ2-1; D not resolved. CDR1 MNHEY and CDR2 SVGAGI come from the germline V gene. The CDR3 sequence is 17 residues long. The ends were cut back, 0 bases at V and 0 bases at J, with 12 bases in the middle. CDR3 bases: TGTGCCAGCAGTTACTCGGGCCTAAGGAGCTCCTACAATGAGCAGTTCTTC. This codes for CASSYSGLRSSYNEQFF.

This clonotype was seen ten or more times. The chain recombines TRBV12-3 or TRBV12-4 with TRBJ2-5, with TRBD2 matching 10 bases. The CDR3 spans 18 residues. The J segment lost 3 bases and the V segment lost 7 bases, leaving 17 bases of the junction unmatched. CDR3 DNA sequence: TGTGCCAGCATTACTCACCGCCTCGGGACTAGCGAGAAAGAGACCCAGTACTTC. Its protein product is CASITHRLGTSEKETQYF.